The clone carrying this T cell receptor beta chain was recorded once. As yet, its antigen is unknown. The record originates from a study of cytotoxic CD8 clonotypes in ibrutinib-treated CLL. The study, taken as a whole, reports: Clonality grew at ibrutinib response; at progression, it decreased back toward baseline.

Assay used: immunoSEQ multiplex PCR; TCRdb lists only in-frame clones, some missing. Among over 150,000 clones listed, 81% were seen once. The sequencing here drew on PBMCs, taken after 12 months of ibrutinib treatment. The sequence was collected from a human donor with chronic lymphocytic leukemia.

CDR3 in amino acids: CASNGGRNEKLFF. The CDR3 DNA reads as TGTGCCAGTAATGGGGGGAGAAATGAAAAACTGTTTTTT. The V call is TRBV19, the J call TRBJ1-4; TRBD1 is a possible D gene (5 bases). Between the trimmed V and J ends, which lost 7 bases and 5 bases, there was a span of 11 bases. Per germline, CDR1 LNHDA and CDR2 SQIVND (reference sequence). This CDR3 spans 13 amino acids. Supplemented by reference TRBV19 and TRBJ1-4, the full variable domain reads DGGITQSPKYLFRKEGQNVTLSCEQNLNHDAMYWYRQDPGQGLRLIYYSQIVNDFQKGDIAEGYSVSREKKESFPLTVTSAQKNPTAFYLCASNGGRNEKLFFGSGTQLSVL.